The clone carrying this T cell receptor (beta chain) was recorded only once. Its antigen is still unknown. The sample originates from a study of cytomegalovirus exposure and HLA in healthy donors. Whole-study findings and limits: Reports showed the classifier diagnosing cytomegalovirus status with high specificity and sensitivity. Subsequent analysis revealed that first-cohort TCR clusters tended to co-occur in the 130 or so validation repertoires. Rare TCR sequences predominated, though certain public TCRs were found in many donors.

The CDR3 has 16 residues. CDR1 KGHSH and CDR2 LQKENI come from the germline V gene. With V trimmed by 1 base and J by 2 bases, 4 bases remained unmatched. TCRdb keeps only in-frame clones here, not all; method: immunoSEQ multiplex PCR. The sample carries under 80,000 clones, about 89% recorded once. The material sequenced was PBMCs. The sequence was collected from a young woman in good health and CMV-seronegative. The chain carries TRBV18 and TRBJ2-5; 10 bases are a match to TRBD1. CDR3 DNA: TGTGCCAGCTCACCACTGGGACAGGGGTATCAAGAGACCCAGTACTTC. Protein: CASSPLGQGYQETQYF.